The 32 T cell receptor beta chains in this list originate from one sample, sequenced in a study of blood T cell repertoires in COVID-19. Repertoires were generated with immunoSEQ multiplex PCR, while TCRdb's copy carries only in-frame clones and drops some. The table includes 150,000 to 200,000 clones, 80% to 85% detected once. The specimen was PBMCs or T cells enriched from blood (not recorded which). The receptor set was obtained from a woman aged 60-75 years who had recovered from COVID-19.

On this clone: This same CDR3 is encoded by further DNA sequences in the sample. The chain couples TRBV5-1 to TRBJ2-1, with TRBD2 as a possible D gene (6 bases). Germline V gene lookup returns CDR1 SGHRS and CDR2 YFSETQ. V was clipped by 0 bases and J by 3 bases, with 13 bases between them. This CDR3 is built from 16 residues. The CDR3 DNA follows: TGCGCCAGCAGCTTGGCCTCAGCGGGCGGCTACAATGAGCAGTTCTTC. Translation gives CASSLASAGGYNEQFF.

The chain couples TRBV2 to TRBJ2-3, with a weak D call TRBD2 (6 bases). The V gene's germline CDR1 is SNHLY and CDR2 FYNNEI. Between the trimmed V and J ends, which lost 2 bases and 2 bases, there was a span of 14 bases. The CDR3 is made up of 16 amino acids. The CDR3 coding sequence is TGTGCCAGCAGTGAATGGGGAGGACTATACACAGATACGCAGTATTTT. Encoded protein: CASSEWGGLYTDTQYF.

The V gene is TRBV12-5, the J gene TRBJ1-5; the D gene is possibly TRBD1 (5 bases). CDR3 size: 12 residues. Per germline, CDR1 LGHNT and CDR2 FRNRAP. Trimming removed 6 bases from V and 6 bases from J, with 9 bases in between. The CDR3 sequence: CASGSQGQPQHF. The CDR3 bases are TGTGCTAGTGGGTCCCAGGGTCAGCCCCAGCATTTT.

This chain uses TRBV6-1 with TRBJ1-2; D gene unclear. The length of the CDR3 is 14 residues. Trimming cost V 2 bases and J 7 bases, with 14 bases left between them. In germline, CDR1 is MNHNS, CDR2 SASEGT. The CDR3 nucleotides are TGTGCCAGCAGTGAAACCGTACTCAAAAGTGGCTACACCTTC. It is translated as CASSETVLKSGYTF.

The V and J genes are TRBV10-2 and TRBJ2-3, with 9 bases identical to TRBD2. With V trimmed by 4 bases and J by 3 bases, 2 bases remained unmatched. The CDR3 is 14 residues long. Germline V lookup: CDR1 WSHSY, CDR2 SAAADI. In nucleotides, the CDR3 is TGCGCCAGCAGTGCTCTAGCGGGAACAGATACGCAGTATTTT. Its translation: CASSALAGTDTQYF.

This clone was seen only a few times. The chain recombines TRBV11-3 with TRBJ2-5, with a possible D match to TRBD2 (6 bases). V was shortened by 4 bases and J by 5 bases, with 11 bases between the two germline ends. CDR3 length: 13 amino acids. Germline V gene lookup returns CDR1 SGHNT and CDR2 YENEEA. DNA of the CDR3: TGTGCCAGCAGCTCGTCAGGAGGGGAGACCCAGTACTTC. It yields the protein CASSSSGGETQYF.

The chain employs TRBV5-6 and TRBJ1-1, with D maybe TRBD1 (5 bases). V shed 0 bases and J shed 0 bases, with 9 bases lying between them. The CDR3 is 15 amino acids. Germline loops: CDR1 SGHDT, CDR2 YYEEEE. CDR3 nucleotides: TGTGCCAGCAGCTTGGGGGGCAGATTGAACACTGAAGCTTTCTTT. Protein: CASSLGGRLNTEAFF.

This sequence joins TRBV19 and TRBJ2-2; 7 nucleotides align to TRBD2. CDR1 and CDR2 (germline): LNHDA, SQIVND (reference sequence). This CDR3 region has 15 residues. Trimming cost V 5 bases and J 0 bases; bases outside gene matches: 3. This chain's CDR3 is CASSQRGANTGELFF. CDR3 nucleotide sequence: TGTGCCAGTAGTCAGCGGGGCGCGAACACCGGGGAGCTGTTTTTT.

The chain recombines TRBV18 with TRBJ2-2; D gene uncertain. In germline, CDR1 is KGHSH, CDR2 LQKENI. The germline V and J ends were trimmed by 2 bases and 7 bases, with 8 bases remaining between them. The CDR3 covers 13 residues. CDR3 residues: CASSPIASGELFF. The CDR3, as DNA: TGTGCCAGCTCACCAATAGCCAGCGGGGAGCTGTTTTTT.

The chain recombines TRBV28 with TRBJ1-2; TRBD1 is a possible D gene (5 bases). CDR3 size: 13 residues. The V end lost 5 bases, the J end lost 13 bases, and 20 bases lay between the germline ends. The germline V gene has CDR1 MDHEN and CDR2 SYDVKM. This chain's CDR3 is CASSRDSRRAGTF. The CDR3 DNA follows: TGTGCCAGCAGTCGGGACTCAAGGCGGGCGGGCACCTTC.

The J gene is TRBJ1-1, the V gene TRBV1; TRBD1, the table's D call, lacks a check against the DNA. TRBV1 is labeled a pseudogene. The CDR3 is made up of 18 amino acids. The CDR3 protein is CTSSQGDRTSGSNTEAFF. As DNA, the CDR3 is TGCACCAGCAGCCAAGGGGACAGAACCTCAGGTTCGAACACTGAAGCTTTCTTT.

V and J are TRBV19 and TRBJ2-3; TRBD1 aligns across 7 bases. Unmatched junction bases numbered 7, after V lost 8 bases and J lost 2 bases. The CDR3 contains 14 residues. Germline CDR1 and CDR2: LNHDA and SQIVND (reference sequence). The CDR3 sequence is CASDLTGNTDTQYF. CDR3 nucleotides: TGTGCCAGTGATTTGACAGGGAACACAGATACGCAGTATTTT.

The chain combines TRBV10-2 with TRBJ2-1; 10 bases agree with TRBD2. After removal of 6 bases from V and 7 bases from J, the junction contained 6 bases not matched to a gene. This CDR3 has 14 amino acids. Germline lookup yields CDR1 WSHSY and CDR2 SAAADI. The CDR3 reads CASRPSGGLNEQFF. The DNA of the CDR3 is TGCGCCAGCAGACCTAGCGGGGGATTAAATGAGCAGTTCTTC.

This chain joins TRBV7-6 and TRBJ1-2; TRBD1 is a possible D gene (5 bases). The V and J ends lost 5 bases and 7 bases respectively, with 17 bases between them. Germline CDR1 and CDR2: SGHVS and FNYEAQ. The CDR3 runs to 14 residues. The CDR3 region is CASSPQGGGRGYTF. The DNA for the CDR3 is TGTGCCAGCAGCCCCCAGGGAGGCGGACGTGGCTACACCTTC.

V is TRBV19 and J is TRBJ2-7, with a tentative D call TRBD1 (6 bases). This CDR3 comprises 16 residues. Germline V CDR1 and CDR2: LNHDA, SQIVND (reference sequence). Deletions cut 3 bases from V and 1 base from J, with 16 bases between. In DNA, the CDR3 is TGTGCCAGTAGTATCACAGGGAGCCACCGATCCTACGAGCAGTACTTC. It codes for CASSITGSHRSYEQYF.

This sequence joins TRBV10-3 and TRBJ1-2, with D hard to call. Trimming took off 4 bases at V and 2 bases at J, with 17 bases between the two ends. The CDR3 sequence is 16 residues long. Germline CDR1 is ENHRY and CDR2 is SYGVKD. The CDR3 DNA is TGTGCCATCAGTGGAGGTGCCATCTCATTCAACTATGGCTACACCTTC. Protein product: CAISGGAISFNYGYTF.

This clone appeared a few times. The V call is TRBV18, the J call TRBJ1-1; no firm D call. The CDR3 spans 15 residues. Germline lookup yields CDR1 KGHSH and CDR2 LQKENI. V lost 3 bases, J lost 6 bases, and 17 bases lay in between. CDR3 in DNA: TGTGCCAGCTCACCGGGGAGGGTGAGTCAGGCTGAAGCTTTCTTT. Amino acid sequence: CASSPGRVSQAEAFF.

The rearrangement uses TRBV5-1 and TRBJ2-1; TRBD1 aligns across 12 bases. The CDR3 contains 15 residues. The V segment lost 5 bases and the J segment 4 bases; nucleotides outside the gene matches: 4. Germline CDR1 SGHRS, CDR2 YFSETQ. This CDR3 reads CASRQGQGAYNEQFF. The CDR3 DNA sequence: TGCGCCAGCAGGCAGGGACAGGGGGCTTACAATGAGCAGTTCTTC.

On this clone: This same CDR3 is encoded by further DNA sequences in the sample. The CDR3 nucleotides are TGTGCCAGTAGTATTCGCGGCAACACCGGGGAGCTGTTTTTT. It specifies CASSIRGNTGELFF. V and J are TRBV19 and TRBJ2-2, with unresolved D. The CDR3 loop spans 14 amino acids. Trimming left V 3 bases short and J 2 bases short, with 7 bases between. CDR1 and CDR2 (germline): LNHDA, SQIVND (reference sequence).

The rearrangement links TRBV6-1 to TRBJ2-7; possibly TRBD1 for D (5 bases). The CDR3 is 15 amino acids. Trimming removed 2 bases from V and 0 bases from J, with 11 bases in between. Germline V gene sequence: CDR1 MNHNS, CDR2 SASEGT. CDR3: CASSETGASSYEQYF. The DNA of the CDR3 is TGTGCCAGCAGTGAAACTGGGGCCAGCTCCTACGAGCAGTACTTC.

This clone was recorded once. The V and J genes are TRBV10-3 and TRBJ1-3, with D unclear. The V gene's germline CDR1 is ENHRY and CDR2 SYGVKD. Trimming took off 2 bases at V and 0 bases at J, with 14 bases between the two ends. This CDR3 is 17 amino acids long. The CDR3 loop is CAISESFSEYSGNTIYF. The CDR3 DNA follows: TGTGCCATCAGTGAGAGTTTCAGTGAATACTCTGGAAACACCATATATTTT.

V usage is TRBV5-1 and J usage is TRBJ2-1, with 14 bases that match TRBD2. The J segment lost 6 bases and the V segment lost 4 bases, leaving 3 bases of the junction unmatched. CDR3 size: 15 residues. Looked up from germline, CDR1 is SGHRS and CDR2 is YFSETQ. The CDR3 DNA reads as TGCGCCAGCAGCGCGGGACTAGCGGGAGCCAATGAGCAGTTCTTC. This sequence encodes CASSAGLAGANEQFF.

The chain uses TRBV2 and TRBJ2-3; 10 nucleotides line up with TRBD1. Germline values: CDR1 SNHLY, CDR2 FYNNEI. V shed 6 bases, J shed 1 base, and the junction held 4 bases outside the gene matches. The CDR3 has 15 amino acids. The CDR3 reads CASRAGTGGTDTQYF. Here the CDR3 DNA reads TGTGCCAGCAGGGCCGGGACAGGGGGCACAGATACGCAGTATTTT.

The rearrangement joins TRBV15 to TRBJ1-2; D remains ambiguous. The germline CDR1 and CDR2 sequences are LNHNV and YYDKDF (reference sequence). V lost 0 bases to trimming and J lost 0 bases, with 8 bases between them. This CDR3 comprises 15 residues. CDR3 protein: CATSRDARSNYGYTF. DNA of the CDR3: TGTGCCACCAGCAGAGATGCCAGGTCTAACTATGGCTACACCTTC.

The J gene is TRBJ2-7, the V gene TRBV11-3; 14 bases align to TRBD2. Germline values: CDR1 SGHNT, CDR2 YENEEA. The V and J ends lost 5 bases and 2 bases, in that order; junction bases with no gene match: 2. The CDR3 is 15 amino acids. The CDR3 region is CASSPGLAGAYEQYF. In DNA, the CDR3 is TGTGCCAGCAGCCCGGGACTAGCGGGGGCCTACGAGCAGTACTTC.

The rearrangement uses TRBV5-8 and TRBJ1-3; D gene uncertain. Germline V lookup: CDR1 SGHTS, CDR2 YDEGEE. The V gene lost 6 bases and the J gene lost 3 bases, with 10 bases spanning the gap. The CDR3 extends over 13 amino acids. The CDR3 bases are TGTGCCAGCAAACCCACGGGTGGAAACACCATATATTTT. Amino acid sequence: CASKPTGGNTIYF.

The chain carries TRBV4-2 and TRBJ1-4; 8 bases align to TRBD1. Germline V CDR1 and CDR2: LGHNA, YNFKEQ. The CDR3 has 15 residues. The V gene end was trimmed by 2 bases and the J gene end by 5 bases; junction bases not matched to a gene: 4. For the CDR3, the DNA is TGTGCCAGCAGCCAAACGGACAGGGAAAATGAAAAACTGTTTTTT. Translation gives CASSQTDRENEKLFF.

This rearrangement joins TRBV4-1 to TRBJ1-4; no firm D call. Germline V gene data show CDR1 as MGHRA and CDR2 as YSYEKL. The V and J ends lost 3 bases and 5 bases respectively, with 16 bases between them. This CDR3 comprises 16 residues. The CDR3 is CASSHPASRANEKLFF. Here the CDR3 DNA reads TGCGCCAGCAGCCATCCCGCTTCCAGAGCGAATGAAAAACTGTTTTTT.

The chain employs TRBV18 and TRBJ2-2, with 7 bases fitting TRBD1. With 3 bases clipped from V and 5 bases from J, the junction kept 9 bases outside the gene matches. The V gene's germline CDR1 is KGHSH and CDR2 LQKENI. The CDR3 runs to 16 residues. CDR3 nucleotide sequence: TGTGCCAGCTCACCTCCGGGCAGGGGGTTAACCGGGGAGCTGTTTTTT. Its protein is CASSPPGRGLTGELFF. Together with reference TRBV18 and TRBJ2-2, the CDR3 gives the full variable domain: NAGVMQNPRHLVRRRGQEARLRCSPMKGHSHVYWYRQLPEEGLKFMVYLQKENIIDESGMPKERFSAEFPKEGPSILRIQQVVRGDSAAYFCASSPPGRGLTGELFFGEGSRLTVL.

The CDR3 DNA is TGTGCCAGCAGCTTGCGGGGGGTAGCGGAAGCTAACTATGGCTACACCTTC. Its translation is CASSLRGVAEANYGYTF. The chain joins TRBV5-4 to TRBJ1-2; a weak D match, TRBD1 (5 bases). Germline V gene data show CDR1 as SGHNT and CDR2 as YYREEE (reference sequence). Deletions cut 1 base from V and 0 bases from J, with 16 bases between. The CDR3 sequence is 17 residues long.

A few counts support this clone. The V gene is TRBV5-1, the J gene TRBJ1-1; 9 nucleotides line up with TRBD1. The CDR3 is 15 residues long. Germline-derived CDR1 and CDR2 are SGHRS and YFSETQ. Trimming at V came to 0 bases and at J to 6 bases, leaving 6 bases not matched to a gene. The CDR3 region has the DNA TGCGCCAGCAGCTTGGCCGGGACAGGGAAGCCTGAAGCTTTCTTT. This codes for CASSLAGTGKPEAFF.

The chain carries TRBV11-2 and TRBJ2-1, with a tentative D call TRBD1 (5 bases). Trimming left V 0 bases short and J 8 bases short, with 11 bases between. The CDR3 consists of 14 residues. Germline CDR1 and CDR2: SGHAT and FQNNGV. The CDR3 region has the DNA TGTGCCAGCAGCTTAGATTCGACAGCCGATGAGCAGTTCTTC. Translating it yields CASSLDSTADEQFF.